These T cell receptor beta chains were read from a single sample in a study of early T cells in non-severe SARS-CoV-2 infection. TCRdb re-derived calls from the 5' RACE reads in MiXCR, one entry per CDR3 protein. The table includes fewer than 30,000 distinct CDR3 sequences, 4.3% detected once. The sequencing sample was made of whole blood. Receptors were obtained from an adult who was a healthcare worker with PCR-confirmed SARS-CoV-2 infection or an uninfected control (not recorded which). CDR3s include the opening cysteine and the closing phenylalanine or tryptophan. The D gene is left open where the match is weak. Clone size, where shown, is once, few, many, or a class for clones that have expanded.

TRBJ1-5,.,TRBV5-1,many,TGCGCCAGCAGCCGGGGACTGGGGGGCAATCAGCCCCAGCATTTT,CASSRGLGGNQPQHF
TRBJ2-1,TRBD1,TRBV5-1,.,TGCGCCAGCAGCTTGGTCGGGACAGGGGACAACAATGAGCAGTTCTTC,CASSLVGTGDNNEQFF
TRBJ1-1,TRBD1,TRBV6-5,few,TGTGCCAGCAGTCCAGGGGGCGGAAGAGCTTTCTTT,CASSPGGGRAFF
TRBJ1-6,.,TRBV7-3,many,TGTGCCAGCAGCTTAAACTCGGTCGGGGACAATTCACCCCTCCACTTT,CASSLNSVGDNSPLHF
TRBJ2-2,.,TRBV11-2,.,TGTGCCAGCAGTTCGATCAGGAAGTCTTCCGGGGAGCTGTTTTTT,CASSSIRKSSGELFF
TRBJ2-1,TRBD2,TRBV28,many,TGTGCCAGCATAGCGGGAGCGGAGGGTATGAATGAGCAGTTCTTC,CASIAGAEGMNEQFF
TRBJ2-1,.,TRBV29-1,many,TGCAGCGTTGAAGACGGCAGGGCGGGGTCCTACAATGAGCAGTTCTTC,CSVEDGRAGSYNEQFF
TRBJ2-1,.,TRBV6-2/TRBV6-3,many,TGTGCCAGCAGTTCCAGCTCCTACAATGAGCAGTTCTTC,CASSSSSYNEQFF
TRBJ2-5,TRBD1,TRBV12-3/TRBV12-4,few,TGTGCCAGCTTGGGACAGGGGGGGCGTGGGACCCAGTACTTC,CASLGQGGRGTQYF
TRBJ2-7,.,TRBV25-1,many,TGTGCCAGCAGTCCGCTGTCGGTCAGCCGATACGAGCAGTACTTC,CASSPLSVSRYEQYF
TRBJ2-5,.,TRBV7-3,many,TGTGCCAGCAGCTTTCCAGCGGGGACCCAGTACTTC,CASSFPAGTQYF
TRBJ2-5,.,TRBV9,.,TGTGCCAGCAGCGCCACGAGTTCGCGAGAGACCCAGTACTTC,CASSATSSRETQYF
TRBJ2-7,.,TRBV7-9,many,TGTGCCAGCAGCCCAGACAGAGTTTCTTACGAGCAGTACTTC,CASSPDRVSYEQYF
TRBJ2-3,.,TRBV7-9,many,TGTGCCAGCAGCTTAGCGTATGAGGAGTGGGATACGCAGTATTTT,CASSLAYEEWDTQYF
TRBJ2-5,.,TRBV18,many,TGTGCCAGCTCACCCATAGCGGAAGAGACCCAGTACTTC,CASSPIAEETQYF
TRBJ1-1,.,TRBV18,many,TGTGCCAGCTCACTAAGTTACACTGAAGCTTTCTTT,CASSLSYTEAFF
TRBJ2-5,TRBD1,TRBV7-8,many,TGTGCCAGCAGCTTTGGACAGGGGATATTAGAGACCCAGTACTTC,CASSFGQGILETQYF
TRBJ2-2,.,TRBV10-1,.,TGCGCCAGCAGTTCACAGGGTACCGGGGAGCTGTTTTTT,CASSSQGTGELFF
TRBJ2-7,TRBD2,TRBV27,many,TGTGCCAGCAGTTTATTTAGCGGGGGCGGCGAGCAGTACTTC,CASSLFSGGGEQYF
TRBJ1-1,TRBD1,TRBV14,many,TGTGCCAGCAGCCAAAGGGGGCACACTGAAGCTTTCTTT,CASSQRGHTEAFF
TRBJ2-3,.,TRBV11-3,.,TGTGCCAGCAGCTTCGGATCCCACACAGATACGCAGTATTTT,CASSFGSHTDTQYF
TRBJ2-1,.,TRBV20-1,.,TGCAGTGCTAGTCCCGGGGGTGGAAAAAATGAGCAGTTCTTC,CSASPGGGKNEQFF
TRBJ1-1,.,TRBV6-5,many,TGTGCCAGCAGTTCACAGGCCGGGGGGACTGAAGCTTTCTTT,CASSSQAGGTEAFF
TRBJ2-3,.,TRBV20-1,few,TGCAGTGCTAGGGCTGGAGGGAGACCAGATACGCAGTATTTT,CSARAGGRPDTQYF
TRBJ2-2,.,TRBV4-3,many,TGCGCCAGCAGCCAAGATAGCATCGGGAACACCGGGGAGCTGTTTTTT,CASSQDSIGNTGELFF
TRBJ2-3,.,TRBV7-6,many,TGTGCCAGCAGCTCCCGTCTAGTGTCAGATACGCAGTATTTT,CASSSRLVSDTQYF
TRBJ1-5,.,TRBV28,many,TGTGCCAGCAGTTTACTGGCACAGGGTAACAATCAGCCCCAGCATTTT,CASSLLAQGNNQPQHF
TRBJ2-2,TRBD2,TRBV4-3,many,TGCGCCAGCTGCCGACTAGCGGGAGAGCCTGGGGAGCTGTTTTTT,CASCRLAGEPGELFF
TRBJ1-2,.,TRBV20-1,many,TGCAGTGCTGCCCACCCCGGGAAAATGCATGGCTACACCTTC,CSAAHPGKMHGYTF
TRBJ2-7,.,TRBV18,many,TGTGCCAGCTCACCAAACCGGGCAGAGTACTCCTACGAGCAGTACTTC,CASSPNRAEYSYEQYF
TRBJ2-1,TRBD2,TRBV2,.,TGTGCCAGCATGGAGCGGGAGGGCCTGGACAATGAGCAGTTCTTC,CASMEREGLDNEQFF
TRBJ1-2,.,TRBV28,many,TGTGCCAGCAGTTCCTCCGGGGCAGCACCTGGCTACACCTTC,CASSSSGAAPGYTF
TRBJ2-5,.,TRBV5-4,many,TGTGCCAGCAGCAGGGACCAAGAGACCCAGTACTTC,CASSRDQETQYF
TRBJ2-5,.,TRBV20-1,many,TGCAGTGCTGGGGGACTCTACTGGGACAAAGAGACCCAGTACTTC,CSAGGLYWDKETQYF
TRBJ1-1,.,TRBV18,many,TGTGCCAGCTCTCAACAGCGGACGCTTGAAGCTTTCTTT,CASSQQRTLEAFF
TRBJ2-5,TRBD2,TRBV2,many,TGTGCCAACACGGGGACTAGCGGGAGGGACCAAGAGACCCAGTACTTC,CANTGTSGRDQETQYF
TRBJ2-7,TRBD2,TRBV6-2/TRBV6-3,many,TGTGCCAGCAGGACTAGCGGGGGAAAGTACGAGCAGTACTTC,CASRTSGGKYEQYF
TRBJ2-7,.,TRBV7-2,many,TGTGCCAGCAGCTTAGTATCTGCGCGGGAGCAGTACTTC,CASSLVSAREQYF